This T cell receptor (beta chain) was recorded in a study of T cells in Graves' hyperthyroidism and ophthalmopathy. Study-level background: Specimen type is peripheral blood, collected at initial diagnosis prior to any treatment.

Graves' hyperthyroidism without ophthalmopathy progression within 18 months was termed stable. Uncontrolled infection, other autoimmune disease, pregnancy or lactation barred patients from enrollment. Researchers amplified the TCR beta CDR3 regions from RNA transcripts. The TCR CDR3 was amplified in a first-round RT-PCR using the HTBI primer set. TCRdb passed the multiplex PCR reads through MiXCR, listing each CDR3 protein once. The sample has approximately 210,000 distinct CDR3 sequences; more than 15% are singletons. The J segment lost 10 bases and the V segment lost 1 base, leaving 8 bases of the junction unmatched. Germline V gene lookup returns CDR1 SGHAT and CDR2 FQNNGV. This CDR3 spans 16 amino acids.

The receptor comes from a man in his forties or fifties with Graves' hyperthyroidism. The sample taken for sequencing was blood. The chain uses TRBV11-2 and TRBJ2-1; TRBD2 matches 12 bases. The CDR3 region has the DNA TGTGCCAGCAGCTTAGCACGACTAGCGGGAGTCCTGGAGCAGTTCTTC. It codes for CASSLARLAGVLEQFF.